This is a list of T cell receptor beta chains from one sample in a study of long-term antiretroviral therapy in people with HIV. Assay used: immunoSEQ multiplex PCR; TCRdb lists only in-frame clones, some missing. The profile shows about 39,000 clones, approximately 86% of them singletons. The source material was unsorted PBMCs, sampled just before starting antiretroviral therapy. These TCRs come from a woman aged 18-29 years with HIV. CDR3s include the opening cysteine and the closing phenylalanine or tryptophan. D genes are given only for firm matches. Part of the rows lack a size; the others show once, few, many or a class for expanded clones.

>10|TRBV20-1|TRBJ1-2|NA|NA
TGCAGTGCTAGGGGGTCTGGCTACACCTTC
CSARGSGYTF
>15|TRBV7-3|TRBJ2-2|NA|once
TGTGCCAGCAGCTTAGACCAGGGAAACACCGGGGAGCTGTTTTTT
CASSLDQGNTGELFF
>14|TRBV6-5|TRBJ2-7|NA|NA
TGTGCCAGCAGTTACGGGCCAGTAGGGTACGAGCAGTACTTC
CASSYGPVGYEQYF
>15|TRBV19|TRBJ2-3|TRBD2|NA
TGTGCCAGTAGTAGGGCGGGAGGAAATCGAGATACGCAGTATTTT
CASSRAGGNRDTQYF
>16|TRBV5-4|TRBJ2-2|TRBD2|NA
TGTGCCAGCAGACCCGGCCGGGGGGGGGACACCGGGGAGCTGTTTTTT
CASRPGRGGDTGELFF
>14|TRBV28|TRBJ2-6|NA|once
TGTGCCAGCAGCCCACCCCGGGAGGCCAACGTCCTGACTTTC
CASSPPREANVLTF
>15|TRBV5-6|TRBJ2-5|NA|NA
TGTGCCAGCAGCTTGGCCATAGGGCAGCAAGAGACCCAGTACTTC
CASSLAIGQQETQYF
>14|TRBV4-3|TRBJ2-7|NA|NA
TGCGCCAGCAGCCAAGTGGGCAGGCCCCACGAGCAGTACTTC
CASSQVGRPHEQYF
>15|TRBV28|TRBJ1-1|NA|few
TGTGCCAGCAGTTTATGGTACGGGTTCTACACTGAAGCTTTCTTT
CASSLWYGFYTEAFF
>15|TRBV9|TRBJ2-2|TRBD2|NA
TGTGCCAGCAGCCTAGCGGGAGTGGGCACCGGGGAGCTGTTTTTT
CASSLAGVGTGELFF
>14|TRBV6-5|TRBJ1-4|TRBD1|NA
TGTGCCGCCGCTCGACAGGGGTTGGGGGAAAAACTGTTTTTT
CAAARQGLGEKLFF
>15|TRBV5-1|TRBJ1-4|TRBD1|once
TGCGCCAGCAGCAGTAGACAGGGGGAAAATGAAAAACTGTTTTTT
CASSSRQGENEKLFF
>16|TRBV27|TRBJ2-7|TRBD1|few
TGTGCCAGCAGTCCGATTGACAGGGTGATCTCCTACGAGCAGTACTTC
CASSPIDRVISYEQYF
>14|TRBV7-2|TRBJ1-1|NA|NA
TGTGCCAGCAGCTTAGTTTATAGGAACACTGAAGCTTTCTTT
CASSLVYRNTEAFF
>15|TRBV4-3|TRBJ1-6|NA|NA
TGCGCCAGCAGCCAAGGATCCACCGGGGGATGGCCCCTCCACTTT
CASSQGSTGGWPLHF
>15|TRBV10-3|TRBJ2-3|NA|NA
TGTGCCATCAGTGAGTCCGGGGACCGCGGAGATACGCAGTATTTT
CAISESGDRGDTQYF
>16|TRBV9|TRBJ2-1|TRBD2|NA
TGTGCCAGCAGCGTAGAGGAGCGGGAGGGTTACAATGAGCAGTTCTTC
CASSVEEREGYNEQFF
>14|TRBV11-2|TRBJ2-7|TRBD2|once
TGTGCCAGCAGTTATAGCGGGAGCTCCTACGAGCAGTACTTC
CASSYSGSSYEQYF
>15|TRBV10-2|TRBJ2-7|NA|NA
TGCGCCAGCAGTGAGGGCCAGGGAACTAACTACGAGCAGTACTTC
CASSEGQGTNYEQYF
>12|TRBV5-6|TRBJ1-1|NA|NA
TGTGCCAGCAGCTTCACGGGGAGAGAAGCTTTCTTT
CASSFTGREAFF
>17|TRBV7-3|TRBJ2-1|NA|NA
TGTGCCAGCAGCTTAAACCCCAGGCTGGGTCCAAACAATGAGCAGTTCTTC
CASSLNPRLGPNNEQFF
>16|TRBV28|TRBJ2-7|TRBD2|NA
TGTGCCAGCAGCCCCCCCGGGACTAGTTTTCCCTACGAGCAGTACTTC
CASSPPGTSFPYEQYF
>15|TRBV5-1|TRBJ2-2|NA|NA
TGCGCCAGCAGCTTGGCCTTGGGAGACACCGGGGAGCTGTTTTTT
CASSLALGDTGELFF
>16|TRBV4-1|TRBJ2-3|TRBD2|NA
TGCGCCAGCAGCCGGGATAGCGGGAGTAGCACAGATACGCAGTATTTT
CASSRDSGSSTDTQYF
>12|TRBV7-6|TRBJ1-1|TRBD1|NA
TGTGCCAGCTCAGGGGGCGGCACTGAAGCTTTCTTT
CASSGGGTEAFF
>16|TRBV28|TRBJ2-7|TRBD1|once
TGTGCCAGCATCAACCCCCCCGGGACAGGCTCCTACGAGCAGTACTTC
CASINPPGTGSYEQYF
>15|TRBV25-1|TRBJ2-2|TRBD1|few
TGTGCCAGCAGTCCCGGGACAGGGTTCTCCGGGGAGCTGTTTTTT
CASSPGTGFSGELFF
>15|TRBV6-1|TRBJ2-4|NA|NA
TGTGCCAGCAGTGAGGGGACTGCGGGTAAAAACATTCAGTACTTC
CASSEGTAGKNIQYF
>15|TRBV21-1|TRBJ1-1|NA|NA
TGTGCCAGCAGCAAAGTCAGACCTATGAACACTGAAGCTTTCTTT
CASSKVRPMNTEAFF